Sequencing of this TCR beta chain was carried out in a study of blood T cells in healthy people across ages. Study-wide results and limits: Changes seen in expanded clonotypes were possibly confounded by donor CMV status left unknown. In these data, TCR beta diversity tracked strongly with naive T cell percentage. Estimated diversity that came from one million T cells was considered an underestimate.

It was with a sample-barcoded 5' primer and a J-beta primer mix that a second PCR of roughly 6 to 11 cycles was run. TCRdb recomputed calls from the 5' RACE reads with MiXCR, one row per CDR3 protein. The top ten hold more than 6% of the sample, which has around 1,700,000 distinct CDR3 sequences, over 25% seen once. CDR3 length: 15 residues. The germline CDR1 and CDR2 sequences are ENHRY and SYGVKD. V was trimmed by 4 bases and J by 0 bases, leaving 12 bases between them. With regard to this clonotype: Its antigen is currently unknown.

This TCR was sampled from a woman aged 25 to 39 in good health. J is TRBJ1-1 and V is TRBV10-3; perhaps TRBD1 as D (6 bases). Specimen: blood. CDR3 region: CAISVQGTMNTEAFF. The CDR3 region has the DNA TGTGCCATCAGTGTTCAGGGGACAATGAACACTGAAGCTTTCTTT.